This T cell receptor (beta chain) stems from a study of beta chain features in type 1 diabetes. TCRB transcripts that were expressed got sequenced, as all of the isolated RNA had been reverse transcribed. Method: immunoSEQ multiplex PCR; TCRdb's copy keeps in-frame clones and lacks some. The table has hundreds of thousands of clones, roughly 12% seen once. Averaging around 120 mL, one heparinised blood draw came from each individual donor. Study-wide results and limits: There were fewer insertions and more deletions at the VDJ junctions of type 1 diabetes patients. Whether TCRB rearrangement is influenced by HLA type went unresolved here. TCRB CDR3s were moderately but significantly shorter in Type 1 diabetes patients in all four CD4+ subsets.

Regarding this clone: Its cognate antigen is unknown.

V dropped 4 bases and J dropped 4; count of bases not matched to a gene: 4. The CDR3 loop spans 15 amino acids. Germline V CDR1 and CDR2: SGHRS, YFSETQ. This chain connects TRBV5-1 to TRBJ2-1; 11 positions agree with TRBD2. The sequencing sample was made of naive CD4+ T cells from blood. This TCR came from a man between 18 and 35 years old with type 1 diabetes. In DNA form, the CDR3 reads TGCGCCAGCAGCCGCGCTAGCGGGGGGTACAATGAGCAGTTCTTC. This encodes CASSRASGGYNEQFF.